The TCR beta chain described here comes from a study of identifying expanded T cells in peripheral blood. General study results and limits: Clone count variance between approximately 2-week samples rose with total template count. About 1.3 clones differed between technical replicates, versus roughly 17 and 20 over time.

During the collection period, no donor immune events like infections were recorded. TCRdb's copy holds only in-frame clones and misses some; the assay was immunoSEQ multiplex PCR. Of fewer than 60,000 clones detected, approximately 79% appear once; the ten largest clones hold about 15%. This CDR3 has 18 residues. The trim removed 11 bases at V and 1 base at J, leaving 14 bases unmatched. CDR1 is SGHVS, CDR2 FQNEAQ, per germline. Points on this clone: Its matching antigen is unknown.

The chain recombines TRBV7-8 with TRBJ2-2; 12 nucleotides match TRBD2. Material: blood. The source of this sequence is a person aged 18 to 75 in good health. CDR3: CAVRTSGTRGGNTGELFF. The CDR3 DNA is TGTGCCGTAAGGACTAGCGGGACCAGAGGAGGGAACACCGGGGAGCTGTTTTTT.